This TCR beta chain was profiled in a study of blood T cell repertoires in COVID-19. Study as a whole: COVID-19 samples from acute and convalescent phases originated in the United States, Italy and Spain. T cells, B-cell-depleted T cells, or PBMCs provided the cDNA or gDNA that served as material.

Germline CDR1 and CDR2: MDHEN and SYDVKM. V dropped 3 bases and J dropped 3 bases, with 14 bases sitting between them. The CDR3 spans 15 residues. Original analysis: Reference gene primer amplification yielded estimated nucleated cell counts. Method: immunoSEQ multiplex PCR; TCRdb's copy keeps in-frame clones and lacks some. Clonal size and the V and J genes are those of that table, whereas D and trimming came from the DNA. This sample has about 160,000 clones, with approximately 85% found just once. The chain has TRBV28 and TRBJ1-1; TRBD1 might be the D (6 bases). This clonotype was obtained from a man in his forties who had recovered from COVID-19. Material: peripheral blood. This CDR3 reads CASSLVGQRYTEAFF. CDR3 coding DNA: TGTGCCAGCAGTTTGGTGGGACAACGCTACACTGAAGCTTTCTTT. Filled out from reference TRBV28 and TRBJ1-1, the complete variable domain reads DVKVTQSSRYLVKRTGEKVFLECVQDMDHENMFWYRQDPGLGLRLIYFSYDVKMKEKGDIPEGYSVSREKKERFSLILESASTNQTSMYLCASSLVGQRYTEAFFGQGTRLTVV.